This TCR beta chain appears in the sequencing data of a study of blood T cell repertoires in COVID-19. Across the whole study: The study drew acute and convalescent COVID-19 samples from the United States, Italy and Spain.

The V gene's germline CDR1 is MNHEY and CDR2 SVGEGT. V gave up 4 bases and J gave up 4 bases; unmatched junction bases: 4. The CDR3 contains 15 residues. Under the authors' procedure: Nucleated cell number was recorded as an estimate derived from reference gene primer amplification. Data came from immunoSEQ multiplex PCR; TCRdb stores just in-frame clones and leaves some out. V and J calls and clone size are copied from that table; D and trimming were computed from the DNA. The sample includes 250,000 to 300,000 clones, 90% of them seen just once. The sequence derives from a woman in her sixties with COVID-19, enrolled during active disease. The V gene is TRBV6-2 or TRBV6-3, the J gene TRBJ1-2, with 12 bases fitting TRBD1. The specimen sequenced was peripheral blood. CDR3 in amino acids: CASSWDRGQGYGYTF. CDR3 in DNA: TGTGCCAGCAGTTGGGACAGGGGGCAAGGCTATGGCTACACCTTC.